This T cell receptor beta chain was obtained from a study of long-term antiretroviral therapy in people with HIV. Every single participant having HIV got treatment inside the United States. V was shortened by 1 base and J by 2 bases, with 6 bases between the two germline ends. The CDR3 runs 14 residues. Germline V lookup: CDR1 SGHVS, CDR2 FQNEAQ. Version v3.0 of the immunoSEQ assay was performed at survey level. Clones were read by immunoSEQ multiplex PCR, and TCRdb kept only the in-frame ones, dropping some. The sample contains about 35,000 clones, 60% to 75% of which appear only once. The TCR originated in a man aged 50 to 60 with HIV. The gene calls are TRBV7-8 and TRBJ1-5, with D possibly matching TRBD1 (5 bases). The sample was unsorted PBMCs, taken 3 years after starting antiretroviral therapy. CDR3 region: CASSLGGGNQPQHF. CDR3 nucleotides: TGTGCCAGCAGCTTAGGGGGGGGCAATCAGCCCCAGCATTTT.